The 2 T cell receptor beta chains presented below share a single source sample, sequenced in a study of T-cell reconstitution after alpha-beta-depleted transplantation in children. Preparation of the TCRbeta library was carried out with unique molecular identifiers. Each CDR3 protein is one row after TCRdb ran MiXCR on the PCR reads. The repertoire includes 150,000 to 250,000 distinct CDR3 sequences, approximately 15% of them detected once, and over 10% sits in the top ten. The sequenced sample was PBMCs from the stem cell graft donor, obtained from the stem cell graft. Receptors originate from a human donor who donated a stem cell graft to a child with acute lymphoblastic leukemia.

The sample holds a few counts of this clonotype. CDR3 sequence: CSVGGAGGHTGELFF. In DNA form, the CDR3 reads TGCAGCGTGGGGGGGGCAGGGGGCCACACCGGGGAGCTGTTTTTT. V is TRBV29-1 and J is TRBJ2-2; possible D gene TRBD1, 8 bases. The CDR3 consists of 15 residues. V shed 6 bases and J shed 3 bases, with 17 bases lying between them. Germline V gives CDR1 SQVTM, CDR2 ANQGSEA.

This sequence joins TRBV5-6 and TRBJ1-6; D is undetermined. The CDR3 consists of 14 residues. The V end was cut by 7 bases, the J end by 8 bases, with 16 bases between. From germline, CDR1 is SGHDT and CDR2 YYEEEE. The CDR3 here is CASVRTPPDSPLHF. CDR3 bases: TGTGCCAGCGTTAGAACACCCCCGGATTCACCCCTCCACTTT.